This T cell receptor beta chain was sequenced in a study of CD8+ T cells in alopecia areata. About this clone itself: No antigen is known for it.

The study, taken as a whole, reports: Possibly as an HLA-related effect, TCR sharing across patients appeared less clear than in mice. Sequenced scalp T cells also include alphabeta T cells resident in normal skin. More clonal than normal scalp was lesional scalp, particularly alopecia totalis/universalis.

PBMCs served as the source from which CD4+ and CD8+ T cells were sorted. This CDR3 has 11 residues. CDR1 is DFQATT and CDR2 is SNEGSKA in the germline V gene (reference sequence). Deletions cut 3 bases from V and 6 bases from J, with 9 bases between. cDNA serving as the sequencing template came from extracted, reverse transcribed RNA. Assay: immunoSEQ multiplex PCR; the TCRdb copy retains only in-frame clones and omits some. The table shows some 160,000 clones, with 62% occurring only once. V is TRBV20-1 and J is TRBJ2-7; the D is unclear. The sample taken for sequencing was CD8+ T cells sorted from blood. The TCR was taken from a human donor in good health. The CDR3, as DNA: TGCAGTGCTAGCCGATTCGTCGAGCAGTACTTC. Encoded protein: CSASRFVEQYF.